The clone carrying this TCR beta chain has at least ten counts. The CDR3 extends over 14 amino acids. Per germline, CDR1 SGHRS and CDR2 YFSETQ. The V end lost 2 bases, the J end lost 1 base, and 6 bases lay between the germline ends. The data originate from a study of regulatory T cells in long-lasting Graves disease. The sample's time point: newly diagnosed GD, antithyroid drugs for less than 3 months. Making the TCR library involved RNA that had been extracted from PBMCs. It was an endocrinology department in Xi'an, China, that provided the patients. In building TCR beta libraries, iRepertoire HTBI primers were used together with Arm-PCR of CDR3 regions. A single record per CDR3 protein comes from TCRdb applying MiXCR to the multiplex PCR reads. The data show 360,000 or so distinct CDR3 sequences, with approximately 12% seen just once and under 20% held by the top ten. These records were also assigned to another study, of T cells in Graves' hyperthyroidism and ophthalmopathy. From that study: Stable hyperthyroidism: no ophthalmopathy progression over 18 months of follow-up. Primed by the HTBI set, a first-round RT-PCR was run on the TCR CDR3. Ophthalmopathy and stable hyperthyroidism were told apart by a 13 V-J model.

The sample consisted of peripheral blood mononuclear cells (PBMCs), taken at new diagnosis, from a patient treated with antithyroid drugs. The receptor's source is a woman between 18 and 29 years old with Graves disease. The genes are TRBV5-1 and TRBJ2-2, with D possibly TRBD2 on 5 matching bases. Here the CDR3 reads CASSFSVNTGELFF. The CDR3 DNA reads as TGCGCCAGCAGCTTTAGCGTGAACACCGGGGAGCTGTTTTTT.